A single sample is the source of the 28 T cell receptor beta chains below, sequenced in a study of T cells after posttransplantation cyclophosphamide. Some clones are missing from TCRdb's copy, which holds only in-frame ones; the method was immunoSEQ multiplex PCR. The sample records about 52,000 clones, roughly 92% being singletons. Sequencing used PBMCs. The receptors originated from a woman aged 30 to 39 in good health and a related stem cell transplant donor.

The rearrangement links TRBV9 to TRBJ1-2, with D possibly TRBD1 on 5 matching bases. Trimming took off 0 bases at V and 8 bases at J, with 17 bases between the two ends. The CDR3 has 15 residues. The V gene's germline CDR1 is SGDLS and CDR2 YYNGEE. CDR3 DNA: TGTGCCAGCAGCGTAGCTTTTGCGGGGGAAGGCGGCTACACCTTC. Its translation: CASSVAFAGEGGYTF.

V is TRBV9 and J is TRBJ2-2; 10 positions agree with TRBD2. The germline gives CDR1 SGDLS, CDR2 YYNGEE. This CDR3 is 18 amino acids long. V lost 5 bases and J lost 6; bases outside the gene matches: 16. The CDR3 sequence is CASSELAGTLLLPGELFF. The CDR3 nucleotides are TGTGCCAGCAGTGAACTAGCGGGGACGCTCCTCCTCCCCGGGGAGCTGTTTTTT. Drawing the rest from reference TRBV9 and TRBJ2-2, the complete variable domain is DSGVTQTPKHLITATGQRVTLRCSPRSGDLSVYWYQQSLDQGLQFLIQYYNGEERAKGNILERFSAQQFPDLHSELNLSSLELGDSALYFCASSELAGTLLLPGELFFGEGSRLTVL.

The chain couples TRBV13 to TRBJ1-1; D might be TRBD1 (5 bases). Trimming removed 2 bases at V and 7 bases at J, with 14 bases between. The germline V gene has CDR1 PRHDT and CDR2 FYEKMQ (reference sequence). CDR3 length equals 14 residues. CDR3 in amino acids: CASSLFGGDFEAFF. The CDR3 bases are TGTGCCAGCAGCTTATTTGGGGGGGATTTTGAAGCTTTCTTT. Together with reference TRBV13 and TRBJ1-1, the CDR3 gives the full variable domain: AAGVIQSPRHLIKEKRETATLKCYPIPRHDTVYWYQQGPGQDPQFLISFYEKMQSDKGSIPDRFSAQQFSDYHSELNMSSLELGDSALYFCASSLFGGDFEAFFGQGTRLTVV.

The chain carries TRBV6-1 and TRBJ2-3, with TRBD1 matching over 8 bases. The CDR3 is made up of 15 amino acids. V was clipped by 4 bases and J by 3 bases; unmatched bases: 6. Per germline, CDR1 MNHNS and CDR2 SASEGT. In DNA form, the CDR3 reads TGTGCCAGCAGTGCCCTAGGGACAGGTACAGATACGCAGTATTTT. Residues: CASSALGTGTDTQYF.

The V call is TRBV6-1, the J call TRBJ2-7, with 9 bases fitting TRBD2. The V and J ends lost 6 bases and 3 bases, in that order; junction bases with no gene match: 6. Germline CDR1 MNHNS, CDR2 SASEGT. The CDR3 length is 14 residues. The CDR3, as DNA: TGTGCCAGCAGCATAGCGGGGGACCTCTACGAGCAGTACTTC. Translating gives CASSIAGDLYEQYF.

V is TRBV18 and J is TRBJ1-1; 11 bases match TRBD1. The germline V gene encodes CDR1 KGHSH and CDR2 LQKENI. The V segment lost 6 bases and the J segment 3 bases; nucleotides outside the gene matches: 6. The CDR3 sequence is 15 residues long. CDR3 residues: CASSLLGQGDTEAFF. CDR3 coding DNA: TGTGCCAGCTCTCTCCTGGGACAGGGGGACACTGAAGCTTTCTTT.

The rearrangement uses TRBV25-1 and TRBJ2-7; 9 nucleotides agree with TRBD1. Germline assignment: CDR1 MGHDK and CDR2 SYGVNS. The CDR3 runs 15 residues. Losses at the gene ends were 6 bases for V and 5 bases for J; bases not matched to a gene: 11. The CDR3 nucleotides read TGTGCCAGCAGCGATGAGGGACAGGGTTTCCACGAGCAGTACTTC. Its protein product is CASSDEGQGFHEQYF.

V and J are TRBV19 and TRBJ1-5; D uncertain. V was shortened by 3 bases and J by 6 bases, with 9 bases between the two germline ends. This CDR3 region has 13 residues. Germline V CDR1 and CDR2: LNHDA, SQIVND (reference sequence). CDR3 nucleotide sequence: TGTGCCAGTAGTATGGGCAGAAGTCAGCCCCAGCATTTT. This sequence encodes CASSMGRSQPQHF.

This clone was found a few times. The gene calls are TRBV18 and TRBJ2-7; 7 bases line up with TRBD1. With V trimmed by 1 base and J by 4 bases, 4 bases remained unmatched. CDR3 length equals 14 residues. CDR1 is KGHSH and CDR2 is LQKENI in the germline V gene. CDR3 DNA sequence: TGTGCCAGCTCACCACGGACAGGTGAATACGAGCAGTACTTC. It is translated as CASSPRTGEYEQYF.

This chain links TRBV5-6 with TRBJ2-5; maybe TRBD2 (6 bases). V was trimmed by 4 bases and J by 5 bases, leaving 12 bases between them. The germline gives CDR1 SGHDT, CDR2 YYEEEE. The CDR3 totals 13 residues. CDR3 nucleotides: TGTGCCAGCAGCGGGGGGACTGGGGAGACCCAGTACTTC. Amino acids: CASSGGTGETQYF.

J is TRBJ1-5 and V is TRBV5-4; weak D call: TRBD1 (6 bases). CDR3 length equals 20 residues. The V and J ends lost 0 bases and 4 bases respectively, with 26 bases between them. Germline loops: CDR1 SGHNT, CDR2 YYREEE (reference sequence). CDR3 protein: CASSLVRTDSALGGNQPQHF. Here the CDR3 DNA reads TGTGCCAGCAGCTTGGTTCGTACGGACAGCGCCTTGGGCGGGAATCAGCCCCAGCATTTT.

The chain is built from TRBV4-2 and TRBJ2-1; maybe TRBD2 (5 bases). The CDR3 is 17 residues long. V was trimmed by 4 bases and J by 0 bases, leaving 16 bases between them. Germline lookup yields CDR1 LGHNA and CDR2 YNFKEQ. The CDR3 here is CASSLRGSRSSYNEQFF. The CDR3, as DNA: TGTGCCAGCAGCCTTAGAGGGTCAAGGAGCTCCTACAATGAGCAGTTCTTC.

The chain links TRBV4-1 to TRBJ1-2; no reliable D call. The CDR3 totals 13 residues. Germline CDR1 reads MGHRA; CDR2 reads YSYEKL. Trimming cost V 5 bases and J 3 bases, with 10 bases left between them. CDR3 loop: CASSFQVDYGYTF. CDR3 in DNA: TGCGCCAGCAGCTTTCAGGTAGACTATGGCTACACCTTC.

Details on this clone: One end of the junction varies from germline; a read error may be responsible. V usage is TRBV19 and J usage is TRBJ1-1; D might be TRBD1 (6 bases). This CDR3 is built from 15 residues. Germline V gene sequence: CDR1 LNHDA, CDR2 SQIVND (reference sequence). The CDR3 nucleotides read TGTGCCAGTAGTATTCAGGGGTTCACGAACCCTGAAGCTTTCTTT. It specifies CASSIQGFTNPEAFF. The whole variable domain, filled in from reference TRBV19 and TRBJ1-1, reads DGGITQSPKYLFRKEGQNVTLSCEQNLNHDAMYWYRQDPGQGLRLIYYSQIVNDFQKGDIAEGYSVSREKKESFPLTVTSAQKNPTAFYLCASSIQGFTNPEAFFGQGTRLTVV.

The gene calls are TRBV2 and TRBJ1-2; 7 bases line up with TRBD1. Germline CDR1 reads SNHLY; CDR2 reads FYNNEI. This CDR3 has 16 amino acids. V shed 6 bases, J shed 4 bases, and the junction held 14 bases outside the gene matches. The CDR3 is CASRVTGALPIYGYTF. CDR3 in DNA: TGTGCCAGCAGGGTTACAGGGGCCCTACCAATCTATGGCTACACCTTC.

The rearrangement uses TRBV5-6 and TRBJ2-5, with 9 positions matching TRBD2. CDR1 is SGHDT and CDR2 is YYEEEE in the germline V gene. J was trimmed by 5 bases and V by 2 bases; bases with no gene match: 10. The CDR3 consists of 16 residues. CDR3 in amino acids: CASSFKRGAPSETQYF. The CDR3 DNA follows: TGTGCCAGCAGCTTTAAGCGGGGGGCCCCCTCCGAGACCCAGTACTTC.

The J gene is TRBJ1-5, the V gene TRBV7-6, with 7 bases matching TRBD1. This CDR3 is built from 13 residues. Germline values: CDR1 SGHVS, CDR2 FNYEAQ. V lost 4 bases and J lost 5; bases outside the gene matches: 2. CDR3 DNA: TGTGCCAGCAGCTCACAGGGGCATCAGCCCCAGCATTTT. Its protein product is CASSSQGHQPQHF.

Concerning this clone: Germline and junction disagree at one end, which may indicate a read error. Other DNA sequences within the sample encode an identical CDR3. The chain couples TRBV15 to TRBJ1-1; a possible D gene is TRBD1 (5 bases). This CDR3 is built from 15 residues. Germline assignment: CDR1 LNHNV and CDR2 YYDKDF (reference sequence). CDR3: CATSRSTGGNTEAFF. CDR3 bases: TGTGCCACCAGCAGATCGACGGGGGGGAACACTGAGGCTTTCTTT.

This sequence joins TRBV7-2 and TRBJ1-2; D is unresolved. V lost 4 bases, J lost 4 bases, and 19 bases lay in between. The CDR3 covers 16 residues. Germline V CDR1 and CDR2: SGHTA, FQGNSA. The CDR3 DNA reads TGTGCCAGCAGCTCGACCGGCTCCAAGGGAGTCTATGGCTACACCTTC. Translation: CASSSTGSKGVYGYTF. The entire variable domain, with the rest obtained from reference TRBV7-2 and TRBJ1-2, is as follows: GAGVSQSPSNKVTEKGKDVELRCDPISGHTALYWYRQSLGQGLEFLIYFQGNSAPDKSGLPSDRFSAERTGGSVSTLTIQRTQQEDSAVYLCASSSTGSKGVYGYTFGSGTRLTVV.

The rearrangement joins TRBV7-2 to TRBJ1-1; TRBD1 is a possible D gene (5 bases). V was clipped by 1 base and J by 6 bases, with 6 bases between them. CDR3 length: 12 residues. Germline-derived CDR1 and CDR2 are SGHTA and FQGNSA. In DNA, the CDR3 is TGTGCCAGCAGCTTAGGGGGCGCTGAAGCTTTCTTT. This sequence encodes CASSLGGAEAFF.

In nucleotides, the CDR3 is TGTGCCAGCACCCTATTCTCTGGAAACACCATATATTTT. It is translated as CASTLFSGNTIYF. The rearrangement uses TRBV2 and TRBJ1-3; D remains ambiguous. This CDR3 is built from 13 residues. From germline, CDR1 is SNHLY and CDR2 FYNNEI. Trimming stripped 7 bases from V and 0 bases from J, with 7 bases between.

This chain connects TRBV6-5 to TRBJ1-3; D gene uncertain. V lost 5 bases, J lost 0 bases, and 11 bases lay in between. This CDR3 has 15 residues. CDR1 and CDR2 (germline): MNHEY, SVGAGI. In DNA, the CDR3 is TGTGCCAGCAGTCGTGCAGGATACTCTGGAAACACCATATATTTT. Translating it yields CASSRAGYSGNTIYF.

J is TRBJ1-2 and V is TRBV29-1; no clear D. Trimming removed 4 bases from V and 5 bases from J, with 14 bases in between. The CDR3 consists of 13 residues. CDR1 is SQVTM and CDR2 is ANQGSEA in the germline V gene. This CDR3 is CSVVTSFGYGYTF. As DNA, the CDR3 is TGCAGCGTTGTAACTAGTTTCGGGTATGGCTACACCTTC. Looking up the rest from reference TRBV29-1 and TRBJ1-2 gives the full variable domain: SAVISQKPSRDICQRGTSLTIQCQVDSQVTMMFWYRQQPGQSLTLIATANQGSEATYESGFVIDKFPISRPNLTFSTLTVSNMSPEDSSIYLCSVVTSFGYGYTFGSGTRLTVV.

Concerning this clone: Sequence at one end of the junction differs from germline and may be a read error. The J gene is TRBJ2-5, the V gene TRBV5-1, with a possible D match to TRBD2 (7 bases). Germline V gene data show CDR1 as SGHRS and CDR2 as YFSETQ. The CDR3 is 18 amino acids. Here the CDR3 reads CASSLGGGGTRYQETQYF. CDR3 nucleotide sequence: TGCGCCAGCAGTTTGGGTGGCGGGGGCACAAGATACCAAGAGACCCAGTACTTC.

The V call is TRBV4-2, the J call TRBJ1-4, with TRBD1 matching 7 bases. J was trimmed by 5 bases and V by 5 bases; bases with no gene match: 17. The CDR3 covers 18 residues. From germline, CDR1 is LGHNA and CDR2 YNFKEQ. Here the CDR3 reads CASSLTDMGTAWNEKLFF. The CDR3 nucleotides read TGTGCCAGCAGCTTGACGGACATGGGGACAGCGTGGAATGAAAAACTGTTTTTT.

The chain employs TRBV7-8 and TRBJ1-1; no clear D gene. The germline CDR1 and CDR2 sequences are SGHVS and FQNEAQ. This CDR3 comprises 17 residues. Trimming cost V 2 bases and J 6 bases, with 22 bases left between them. The CDR3 coding sequence is TGTGCCAGCAGCTTAAATCTTGTGCCCGAGGTTACCGCTGAAGCTTTCTTT. Translated, it gives CASSLNLVPEVTAEAFF.

This chain uses TRBV15 with TRBJ1-1; D gene uncertain. The CDR3 runs to 15 residues. CDR1 and CDR2 from the germline V gene are LNHNV and YYDKDF (reference sequence). V lost 0 bases, J lost 4 bases, and 12 bases lay in between. CDR3 in DNA: TGTGCCACCAGCAGAGATAGGAGGGAGGGCACTGAAGCTTTCTTT. It codes for CATSRDRREGTEAFF. Combining the CDR3 with reference TRBV15 and TRBJ1-1 gives the whole variable domain DAMVIQNPRYQVTQFGKPVTLSCSQTLNHNVMYWYQQKSSQAPKLLFHYYDKDFNNEADTPDNFQSRRPNTSFCFLDIRSPGLGDTAMYLCATSRDRREGTEAFFGQGTRLTVV.

This chain uses TRBV11-2 with TRBJ2-7, with 16 nucleotides matching TRBD2. CDR1 and CDR2 from the germline V gene are SGHAT and FQNNGV. Trimming removed 1 base from V and 6 bases from J; junction bases left unmatched: 6. CDR3 length: 17 residues. CDR3 amino acids: CASSLGLGLAGGPEQYF. Written as DNA, the CDR3 is TGTGCCAGCAGCTTAGGTTTGGGACTAGCGGGGGGGCCCGAGCAGTACTTC.